The 30 T cell receptor beta chains listed next were all sequenced from one sample in a study of T cell repertoires in cytomegalovirus infection. MiXCR, run by TCRdb on the reads, gives a single entry per CDR3 protein. Here the sample spans approximately 500,000 distinct CDR3 sequences, about 11% being singletons. The specimen was PBMCs. Receptors originate from a human donor in good health (CMV status not recorded). Some clones in this sample may be carry-over from other donors' samples.

This clonotype was observed at least ten times. The chain recombines TRBV9 with TRBJ2-4; D gene unclear. Trimming removed 4 bases at V and 0 bases at J, with 8 bases between. The CDR3 contains 14 residues. CDR1 is SGDLS and CDR2 is YYNGEE in the germline V gene. This CDR3 is CASSPTLAKNIQYF. In nucleotides, the CDR3 is TGTGCCAGCAGCCCAACCCTAGCCAAAAACATTCAGTACTTC.

This clonotype occurred many times. V gene TRBV6-1 combines with J gene TRBJ1-2; unclear D gene. The length of the CDR3 is 12 residues. Trimming took off 1 base at V and 4 bases at J, with 4 bases between the two ends. From germline, CDR1 is MNHNS and CDR2 SASEGT. CDR3 region: CASSEGGYGYTF. DNA for the CDR3: TGTGCCAGCAGTGAAGGGGGCTATGGCTACACCTTC.

This clonotype was observed many times. V usage is TRBV15 and J usage is TRBJ2-1; the match to TRBD2 covers 8 bases. Germline V gene sequence: CDR1 LNHNV, CDR2 YYDKDF (reference sequence). The CDR3 sequence is 15 residues long. The trim removed 5 bases at V and 9 bases at J, leaving 12 bases unmatched. CDR3 region: CATSALGLVIGEQFF. DNA of the CDR3: TGTGCCACCAGCGCCCTGGGACTAGTGATAGGTGAGCAGTTCTTC.

This clonotype came up many times. The chain links TRBV19 to TRBJ1-2; D is undetermined. CDR1 and CDR2 (germline): LNHDA, SQIVND (reference sequence). The CDR3 is 13 amino acids. The ends were cut back, 5 bases at V and 1 base at J, with 8 bases in the middle. CDR3 in amino acids: CASSRQDNYGYTF. For the CDR3, the DNA is TGTGCCAGTAGTCGGCAGGATAACTATGGCTACACCTTC.

This clonotype showed up many times. In nucleotides, the CDR3 is TGCAGCGTTGAAGTAGTCAACTACGAGCAGTACTTC. Residues: CSVEVVNYEQYF. V gene TRBV29-1 combines with J gene TRBJ2-7; no reliable D call. The CDR3 covers 12 residues. Trimming removed 1 base from V and 3 bases from J, with 7 bases in between. From germline, CDR1 is SQVTM and CDR2 ANQGSEA.

This clonotype has at least ten counts. V gene TRBV7-2 combines with J gene TRBJ2-3; tentative D call: TRBD2 (5 bases). V was trimmed by 5 bases and J by 0 bases, leaving 18 bases between them. CDR3 length: 17 amino acids. Germline CDR1 SGHTA, CDR2 FQGNSA. The CDR3: CASSIMASGSSTDTQYF. In nucleotides, the CDR3 is TGTGCCAGCAGCATTATGGCCAGCGGATCTAGCACAGATACGCAGTATTTT.

As for this clonotype: At one end the junction does not follow the germline gene, possibly because of a read error. The V and J genes are TRBV7-9 and TRBJ1-1; TRBD1 might be the D (5 bases). CDR3 length: 15 residues. Germline V gives CDR1 SEHNR, CDR2 FQNEAQ (reference sequence). The DNA for the CDR3 is TGTGCCCGCAGCCAAGGGCGGGGGACGAACACTGAAGCTTTCTTT. Translating gives CARSQGRGTNTEAFF. Full variable domain (rest looked up from reference TRBV7-9 and TRBJ1-1): DTGVSQNPRHKITKRGQNVTFRCDPISEHNRLYWYRQTLGQGPEFLTYFQNEAQLEKSRLLSDRFSAERPKGSFSTLEIQRTEQGDSAMYLCARSQGRGTNTEAFFGQGTRLTVV.

The gene calls are TRBV3-1 and TRBJ1-6; no clear D. Germline V gene sequence: CDR1 LGHDT, CDR2 YNNKEL (reference sequence). The CDR3 is 18 residues long. Trimming removed 1 base from V and 1 base from J, with 14 bases in between. CDR3 sequence (DNA): TGTGCCAGCAGCCAAGTTGTCGGACTCGATTCCTATAATTCACCCCTCCACTTT. Translating it yields CASSQVVGLDSYNSPLHF.

This clonotype was observed a handful of times. The J gene is TRBJ2-7, the V gene TRBV5-8; D remains unclear. The CDR3 is 16 residues long. Germline V gene lookup returns CDR1 SGHTS and CDR2 YDEGEE. The V and J ends lost 0 bases and 2 bases respectively, with 15 bases between them. This CDR3 reads CASSLVITDPTYEQYF. The CDR3 bases are TGTGCCAGCAGCTTGGTTATTACTGACCCTACCTACGAGCAGTACTTC.

Ten or more counts support this clonotype. The rearrangement uses TRBV7-9 and TRBJ2-2; the match to TRBD1 covers 9 bases. V shed 4 bases, J shed 4 bases, and the junction held 7 bases outside the gene matches. This CDR3 contains 16 residues. Germline V gives CDR1 SEHNR, CDR2 FQNEAQ (reference sequence). The CDR3 DNA reads as TGTGCCAGCAGCTCCCGGGACAGGGAAGTCACCGGGGAGCTGTTTTTT. It codes for CASSSRDREVTGELFF.

This rearrangement joins TRBV28 to TRBJ2-7; TRBD2 aligns across 10 bases. V shed 4 bases, J shed 2 bases, and the junction held 5 bases outside the gene matches. CDR3 length: 15 amino acids. CDR1 is MDHEN and CDR2 is SYDVKM in the germline V gene. The CDR3 DNA follows: TGTGCCAGCAGTTCAACTAGCGGGATTGCCTACGAGCAGTACTTC. Its translation is CASSSTSGIAYEQYF.

This clonotype has a count of ten or more. This chain joins TRBV7-9 and TRBJ1-1; 10 bases map to TRBD1. J was trimmed by 4 bases and V by 0 bases; bases with no gene match: 8. Germline CDR1 and CDR2: SEHNR and FQNEAQ (reference sequence). The CDR3 consists of 17 residues. In DNA form, the CDR3 reads TGTGCCAGCAGCTTAGCCTCCGGGACAGGGGAATCCACTGAAGCTTTCTTT. Translated, it gives CASSLASGTGESTEAFF.

This clonotype was seen a handful of times. Just one base apart from a much larger clone, this may be a read error. The chain has TRBV9 and TRBJ1-2, with 8 bases that match TRBD1. Unmatched junction bases numbered 1, after V lost 2 bases and J lost 1 base. Per the germline V gene, CDR1 is SGDLS and CDR2 is YYNGEE. The CDR3 totals 14 residues. CDR3 bases: TGTGCCAGCAGCGTGGGACAGGATAACTATGGCTACACCTTC. Protein sequence: CASSVGQDNYGYTF.

This clonotype showed up many times. The CDR3 DNA follows: TGTGCCAGCAGCCCTAGGGGGCACTCTGGGGCCAACGTCCTGACTTTC. Translated, it gives CASSPRGHSGANVLTF. The chain carries TRBV7-2 and TRBJ2-6; TRBD1 matches 7 bases. The CDR3 is 16 residues long. V gave up 5 bases and J gave up 0 bases; unmatched junction bases: 4. CDR1 and CDR2 (germline): SGHTA, FQGNSA. Looking up the rest from reference TRBV7-2 and TRBJ2-6 gives the full variable domain: GAGVSQSPSNKVTEKGKDVELRCDPISGHTALYWYRQSLGQGLEFLIYFQGNSAPDKSGLPSDRFSAERTGGSVSTLTIQRTQQEDSAVYLCASSPRGHSGANVLTFGAGSRLTVL.

This clonotype was observed many times. J is TRBJ1-5 and V is TRBV19; D gene uncertain. The V and J ends lost 6 bases and 0 bases respectively, with 15 bases between them. The CDR3 is 16 amino acids. Germline assignment: CDR1 LNHDA and CDR2 SQIVND (reference sequence). CDR3 nucleotide sequence: TGTGCCAGTAGACTCTTCGGAACGTATAGCAATCAGCCCCAGCATTTT. It encodes CASRLFGTYSNQPQHF.

This clonotype was seen at least ten times. The gene calls are TRBV7-2 and TRBJ1-2; D might be TRBD1 (5 bases). Germline assignment: CDR1 SGHTA and CDR2 FQGNSA. CDR3 length equals 13 residues. V was cut by 1 base and J by 8 bases, with 11 bases left in between. The CDR3 spells CASSLVTGRGYTF. CDR3 nucleotides: TGTGCCAGCAGCTTAGTCACGGGGCGAGGCTACACCTTC.

This clonotype was recorded at least ten times. The chain uses TRBV6-2 or TRBV6-3 and TRBJ1-1; 11 bases align to TRBD1. Germline trimming cut 6 bases from V and 7 bases from J; bases unmatched to any gene: 4. CDR3 length: 13 residues. Per the germline V gene, CDR1 is MNHEY and CDR2 is SVGEGT. CDR3 sequence: CASSRTGGREAFF. CDR3 nucleotide sequence: TGTGCCAGCAGCCGGACAGGGGGCCGTGAAGCTTTCTTT.

This clonotype was observed at least ten times. The V gene is TRBV7-9, the J gene TRBJ2-7; 7 bases are a match to TRBD1. V trimming: 5 bases; J trimming: 2 bases; junction bases outside the gene matches: 9. CDR1 SEHNR and CDR2 FQNEAQ come from the germline V gene (reference sequence). The CDR3 totals 15 residues. The CDR3 DNA sequence: TGTGCCAGCAGCGCCCCAGGGGGTACCCCCTACGAGCAGTACTTC. Translated: CASSAPGGTPYEQYF.

The sample holds a few counts of this clonotype. The J gene is TRBJ1-2, the V gene TRBV29-1; D gene uncertain. The CDR3 runs to 13 residues. The germline gives CDR1 SQVTM, CDR2 ANQGSEA. V was pared by 4 bases and J by 3 bases, with 12 bases between. Here the CDR3 reads CSVANGRDYGYTF. The CDR3 DNA sequence: TGCAGCGTTGCGAATGGACGCGACTATGGCTACACCTTC.

In its sample, this clonotype was seen many times. V gene TRBV7-9 combines with J gene TRBJ2-1; D call uncertain. V was trimmed by 1 base and J by 5 bases, leaving 3 bases between them. CDR1 is SEHNR, CDR2 FQNEAQ, per germline (reference sequence). The CDR3 extends over 12 amino acids. CDR3 sequence (DNA): TGTGCCAGCAGCTTAGGCAACAATGAGCAGTTCTTC. This encodes CASSLGNNEQFF.

This clonotype showed up many times. CDR3 DNA: TGTGCCAGCTGCCCGTTGTCGCGGCCCACTGAAGCTTTCTTT. This encodes CASCPLSRPTEAFF. The chain combines TRBV28 with TRBJ1-1; D is undetermined. The CDR3 covers 14 residues. V was cut by 8 bases and J by 4 bases, with 17 bases left in between. In germline, CDR1 is MDHEN, CDR2 SYDVKM. Supplemented by reference TRBV28 and TRBJ1-1, the full variable domain reads DVKVTQSSRYLVKRTGEKVFLECVQDMDHENMFWYRQDPGLGLRLIYFSYDVKMKEKGDIPEGYSVSREKKERFSLILESASTNQTSMYLCASCPLSRPTEAFFGQGTRLTVV.

This clonotype came up many times. The V and J genes are TRBV20-1 and TRBJ2-3; 7 bases line up with TRBD1. CDR3 length equals 16 residues. Germline V gene sequence: CDR1 DFQATT, CDR2 SNEGSKA (reference sequence). Trimming took 3 bases from V and 2 from J; bases not matched to a gene: 11. CDR3 in DNA: TGCAGTGCTAGTAATGTCCTGGGACAGCCCACAGATACGCAGTATTTT. Its translation: CSASNVLGQPTDTQYF.

This clonotype was counted at least ten times. V and J are TRBV7-8 and TRBJ2-1, with D possibly matching TRBD2 (6 bases). CDR1 and CDR2 from the germline V gene are SGHVS and FQNEAQ. The CDR3 is 12 amino acids. Between the trimmed V and J ends, which lost 8 bases and 13 bases, there was a span of 18 bases. CDR3 nucleotide sequence: TGTGCCAGCGCCCCCGTCGGGGGAGGTCAGTTCTTC. Protein: CASAPVGGGQFF.

This clonotype was found a few times. This chain uses TRBV29-1 with TRBJ1-2; no clear D. The germline gives CDR1 SQVTM, CDR2 ANQGSEA. V gave up 3 bases and J gave up 3 bases, with 14 bases separating them. This CDR3 contains 14 residues. The DNA for the CDR3 is TGCAGCGTTGACCGGGTTGGGTTGGACTATGGCTACACCTTC. It yields the protein CSVDRVGLDYGYTF.

In this sample, this clonotype turned up many times. The rearrangement uses TRBV7-3 and TRBJ2-1; 11 bases are a match to TRBD2. V trimming: 3 bases; J trimming: 8 bases; junction bases outside the gene matches: 12. CDR3 length: 17 amino acids. CDR1 and CDR2 (germline): SGHTA, FQGTGA. CDR3 in DNA: TGTGCCAGCAGCTTGGTCTCTAGCGGGAGGTTTAATGATGAGCAGTTCTTC. It codes for CASSLVSSGRFNDEQFF.

This clonotype was counted ten times or more. The chain employs TRBV2 and TRBJ2-2, with TRBD2 matching over 12 bases. The germline gives CDR1 SNHLY, CDR2 FYNNEI. This CDR3 is built from 17 residues. The V and J ends lost 10 bases and 7 bases, in that order; junction bases with no gene match: 16. The CDR3 sequence is CATAADRLAGDHGELFF. In nucleotides, the CDR3 is TGTGCCACAGCAGCCGACAGACTAGCGGGAGATCACGGGGAGCTGTTTTTT. The full variable domain, with the rest looked up from reference TRBV2 and TRBJ2-2, is EPEVTQTPSHQVTQMGQEVILRCVPISNHLYFYWYRQILGQKVEFLVSFYNNEISEKSEIFDDQFSVERPDGSNFTLKIRSTKLEDSAMYFCATAADRLAGDHGELFFGEGSRLTVL.

This clonotype was seen ten or more times. J is TRBJ2-3 and V is TRBV14, with TRBD2 matching over 7 bases. CDR1 is SGHDN, CDR2 FVKESK, per germline. Unmatched junction bases numbered 8, after V lost 5 bases and J lost 0 bases. The CDR3 is made up of 16 amino acids. The CDR3 sequence is CASSSGGASSTDTQYF. In DNA form, the CDR3 reads TGTGCCAGCAGCTCGGGGGGAGCCTCTAGCACAGATACGCAGTATTTT.

The rearrangement uses TRBV30 and TRBJ1-5; D unresolved. Trimming removed 3 bases at V and 3 bases at J, with 9 bases between. The germline V gene has CDR1 GTSNPN and CDR2 SVGIG (reference sequence). The CDR3 has 13 residues. This CDR3 is CAWSGQNNQPQHF. The CDR3 DNA reads TGTGCCTGGAGCGGTCAGAACAATCAGCCCCAGCATTTT.

The sample holds a few counts of this clonotype. V gene TRBV2 combines with J gene TRBJ1-2; TRBD1 might be the D (6 bases). With 2 bases removed from V and 7 bases from J, the gap between germline ends came to 8 bases. Germline lookup yields CDR1 SNHLY and CDR2 FYNNEI. This CDR3 contains 12 residues. CDR3 nucleotide sequence: TGTGCCAGCAGTGAAAGGGGGGCTGGCTACACCTTC. It translates to CASSERGAGYTF.

The V gene is TRBV19, the J gene TRBJ1-1; D is possibly TRBD1 (6 bases). Per the germline V gene, CDR1 is LNHDA and CDR2 is SQIVND (reference sequence). CDR3 length: 13 amino acids. Trimming pared 5 bases from V and 5 bases from J, leaving 12 bases between. CDR3: CASSSVRGTEAFF. CDR3 DNA: TGTGCCAGTAGTTCCGTGAGGGGGACTGAAGCTTTCTTT.